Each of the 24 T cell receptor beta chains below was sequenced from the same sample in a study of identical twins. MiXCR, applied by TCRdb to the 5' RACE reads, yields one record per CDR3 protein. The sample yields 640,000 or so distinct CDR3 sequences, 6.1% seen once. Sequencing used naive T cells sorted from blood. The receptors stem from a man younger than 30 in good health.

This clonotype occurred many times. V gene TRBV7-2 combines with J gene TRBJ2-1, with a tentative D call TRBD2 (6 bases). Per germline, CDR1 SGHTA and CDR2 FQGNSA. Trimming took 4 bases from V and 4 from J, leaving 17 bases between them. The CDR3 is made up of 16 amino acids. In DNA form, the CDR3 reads TGTGCCAGCAGCTGGGACTCCGGGCGAACATACAATGAGCAGTTCTTC. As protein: CASSWDSGRTYNEQFF.

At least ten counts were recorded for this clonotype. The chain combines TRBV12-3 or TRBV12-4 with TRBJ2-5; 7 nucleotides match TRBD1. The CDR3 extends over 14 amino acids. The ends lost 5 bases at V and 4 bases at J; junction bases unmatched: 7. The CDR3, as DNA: TGTGCCAGCAGTCCTGGGACAGAGGGAGAGACCCAGTACTTC. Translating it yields CASSPGTEGETQYF.

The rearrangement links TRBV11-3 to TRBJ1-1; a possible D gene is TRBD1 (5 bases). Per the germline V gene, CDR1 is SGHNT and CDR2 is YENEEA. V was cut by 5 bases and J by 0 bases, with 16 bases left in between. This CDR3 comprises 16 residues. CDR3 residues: CASSPTGIFMNTEAFF. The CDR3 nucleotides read TGTGCCAGCAGCCCAACAGGAATCTTCATGAACACTGAAGCTTTCTTT.

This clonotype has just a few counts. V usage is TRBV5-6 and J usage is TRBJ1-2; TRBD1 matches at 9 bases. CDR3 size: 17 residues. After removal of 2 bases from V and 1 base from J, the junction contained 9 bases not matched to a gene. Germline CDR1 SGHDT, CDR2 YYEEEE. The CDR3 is CASSLSSGQGFNYGYTF. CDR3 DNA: TGTGCCAGCAGCTTATCATCCGGACAGGGGTTTAACTATGGCTACACCTTC.

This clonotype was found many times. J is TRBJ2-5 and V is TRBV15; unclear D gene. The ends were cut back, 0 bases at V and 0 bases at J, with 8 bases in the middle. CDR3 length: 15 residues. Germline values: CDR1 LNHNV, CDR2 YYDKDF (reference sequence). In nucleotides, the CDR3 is TGTGCCACCAGCAGAGAAACCGATTACCAAGAGACCCAGTACTTC. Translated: CATSRETDYQETQYF. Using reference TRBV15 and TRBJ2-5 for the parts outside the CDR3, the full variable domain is DAMVIQNPRYQVTQFGKPVTLSCSQTLNHNVMYWYQQKSSQAPKLLFHYYDKDFNNEADTPDNFQSRRPNTSFCFLDIRSPGLGDTAMYLCATSRETDYQETQYFGPGTRLLVL.

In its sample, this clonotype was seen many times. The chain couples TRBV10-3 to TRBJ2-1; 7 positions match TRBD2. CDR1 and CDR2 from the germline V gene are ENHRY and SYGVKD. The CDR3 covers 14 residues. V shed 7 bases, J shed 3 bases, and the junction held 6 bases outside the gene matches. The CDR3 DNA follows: TGTGCCATCATGGGGGGGACGGACTACAATGAGCAGTTCTTC. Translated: CAIMGGTDYNEQFF.

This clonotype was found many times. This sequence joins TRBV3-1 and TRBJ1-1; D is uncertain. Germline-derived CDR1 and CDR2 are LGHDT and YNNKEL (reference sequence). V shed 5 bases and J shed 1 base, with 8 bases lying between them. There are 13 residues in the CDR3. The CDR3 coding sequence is TGTGCCAGCAGCACCCTGTGGAACACTGAAGCTTTCTTT. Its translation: CASSTLWNTEAFF.

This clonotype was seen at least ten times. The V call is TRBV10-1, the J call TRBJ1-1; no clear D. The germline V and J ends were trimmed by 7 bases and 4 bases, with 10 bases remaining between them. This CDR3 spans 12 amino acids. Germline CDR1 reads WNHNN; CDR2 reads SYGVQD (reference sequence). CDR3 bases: TGCGCCAGCAATAAGTTGGGCACTGAAGCTTTCTTT. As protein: CASNKLGTEAFF.

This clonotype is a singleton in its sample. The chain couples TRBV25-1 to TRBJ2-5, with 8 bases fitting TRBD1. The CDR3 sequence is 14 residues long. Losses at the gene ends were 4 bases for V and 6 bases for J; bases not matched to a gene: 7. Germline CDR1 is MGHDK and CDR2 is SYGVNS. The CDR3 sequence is CASSANRQGKTQYF. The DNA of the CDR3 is TGTGCCAGCAGTGCCAATCGACAGGGGAAGACCCAGTACTTC.

CDR3 coding DNA: TGTGCCAGTAGTACAGGCCGGCGGGTGAGCTCCTACGAGCAGTACTTC. Its protein is CASSTGRRVSSYEQYF. The rearrangement joins TRBV19 to TRBJ2-7, with TRBD2 as a possible D gene (5 bases). Trimming cost V 4 bases and J 0 bases, with 16 bases left between them. This CDR3 contains 16 residues. Germline values: CDR1 LNHDA, CDR2 SQIVND (reference sequence).

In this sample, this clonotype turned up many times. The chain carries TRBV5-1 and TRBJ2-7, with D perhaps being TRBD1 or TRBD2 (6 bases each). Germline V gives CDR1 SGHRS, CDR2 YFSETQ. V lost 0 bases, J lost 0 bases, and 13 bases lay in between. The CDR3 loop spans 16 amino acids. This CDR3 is CASSLDTGRSSYEQYF. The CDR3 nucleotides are TGCGCCAGCAGCTTGGATACAGGGAGGAGCTCCTACGAGCAGTACTTC.

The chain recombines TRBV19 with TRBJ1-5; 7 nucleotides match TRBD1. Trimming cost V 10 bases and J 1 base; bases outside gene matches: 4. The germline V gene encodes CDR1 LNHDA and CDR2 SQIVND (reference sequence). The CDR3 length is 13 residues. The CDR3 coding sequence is TGTGCCACAAAGGACAGGAGCAATCAGCCCCAGCATTTT. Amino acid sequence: CATKDRSNQPQHF.

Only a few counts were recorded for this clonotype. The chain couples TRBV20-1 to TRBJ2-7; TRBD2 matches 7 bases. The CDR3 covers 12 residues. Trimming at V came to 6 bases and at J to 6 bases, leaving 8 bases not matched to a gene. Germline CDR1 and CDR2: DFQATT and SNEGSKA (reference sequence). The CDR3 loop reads CSARTSLGEQYV. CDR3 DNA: TGCAGTGCCAGGACTAGTTTGGGCGAGCAGTACGTC.

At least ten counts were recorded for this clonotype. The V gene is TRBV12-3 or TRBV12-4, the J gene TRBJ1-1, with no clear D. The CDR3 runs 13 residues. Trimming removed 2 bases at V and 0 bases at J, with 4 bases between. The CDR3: CASSLHMNTEAFF. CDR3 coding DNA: TGTGCCAGCAGTTTACACATGAACACTGAAGCTTTCTTT.

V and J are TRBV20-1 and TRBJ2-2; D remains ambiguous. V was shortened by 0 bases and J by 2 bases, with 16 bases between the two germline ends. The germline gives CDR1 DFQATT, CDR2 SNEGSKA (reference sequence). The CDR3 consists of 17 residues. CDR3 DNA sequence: TGCAGTGCTAGAGATGCTCTTTTGGACGGTAACACCGGGGAGCTGTTTTTT. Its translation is CSARDALLDGNTGELFF.

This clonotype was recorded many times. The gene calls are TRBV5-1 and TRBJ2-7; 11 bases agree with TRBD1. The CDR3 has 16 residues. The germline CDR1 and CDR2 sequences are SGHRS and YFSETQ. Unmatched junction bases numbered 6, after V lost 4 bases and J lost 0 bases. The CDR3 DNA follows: TGCGCCAGCAGCGGAACGGACAGGGGGCTCTCCTACGAGCAGTACGTC. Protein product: CASSGTDRGLSYEQYV.

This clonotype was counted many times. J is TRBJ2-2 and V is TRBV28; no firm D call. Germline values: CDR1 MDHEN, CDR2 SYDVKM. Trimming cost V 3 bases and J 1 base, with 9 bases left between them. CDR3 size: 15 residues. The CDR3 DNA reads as TGTGCCAGCAGTTTGATAACGGTGAACACCGGGGAGCTGTTTTTT. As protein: CASSLITVNTGELFF.

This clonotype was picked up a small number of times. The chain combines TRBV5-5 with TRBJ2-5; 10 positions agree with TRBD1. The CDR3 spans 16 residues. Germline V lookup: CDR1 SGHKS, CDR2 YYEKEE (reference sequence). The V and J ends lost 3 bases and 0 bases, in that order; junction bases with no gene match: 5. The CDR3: CASSSDRGPHQETQYF. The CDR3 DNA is TGTGCCAGCAGCTCAGACAGGGGGCCGCACCAAGAGACCCAGTACTTC.

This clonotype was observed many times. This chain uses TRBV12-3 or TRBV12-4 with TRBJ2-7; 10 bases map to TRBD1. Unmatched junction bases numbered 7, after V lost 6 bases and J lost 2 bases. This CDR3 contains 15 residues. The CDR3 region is CASRRGTGDTYEQYF. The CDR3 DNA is TGTGCCAGCAGGCGAGGGACAGGGGACACCTACGAGCAGTACTTC.

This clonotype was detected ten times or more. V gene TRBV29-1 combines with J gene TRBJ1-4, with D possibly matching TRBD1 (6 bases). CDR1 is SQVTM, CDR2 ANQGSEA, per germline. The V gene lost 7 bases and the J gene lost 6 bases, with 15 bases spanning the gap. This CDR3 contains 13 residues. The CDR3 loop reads CSDNRAFDEKLFF. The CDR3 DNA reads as TGCAGCGACAACAGGGCATTCGATGAAAAACTGTTTTTT. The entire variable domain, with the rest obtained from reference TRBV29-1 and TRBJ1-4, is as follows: SAVISQKPSRDICQRGTSLTIQCQVDSQVTMMFWYRQQPGQSLTLIATANQGSEATYESGFVIDKFPISRPNLTFSTLTVSNMSPEDSSIYLCSDNRAFDEKLFFGSGTQLSVL.

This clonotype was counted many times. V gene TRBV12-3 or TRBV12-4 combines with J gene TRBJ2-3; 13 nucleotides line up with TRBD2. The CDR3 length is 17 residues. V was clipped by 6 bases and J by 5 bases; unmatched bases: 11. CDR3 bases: TGTGCCAGCAGCCGACTCGGACTAGCGGGAGCTAAAGATACGCAGTATTTT. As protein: CASSRLGLAGAKDTQYF.

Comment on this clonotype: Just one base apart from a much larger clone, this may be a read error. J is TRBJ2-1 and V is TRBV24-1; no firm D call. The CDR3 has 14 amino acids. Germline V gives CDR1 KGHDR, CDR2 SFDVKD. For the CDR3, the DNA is TGTTCCACCAGTGATTTGCGGCAGGCCCATGAGCAGTTCTTC. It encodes CSTSDLRQAHEQFF.

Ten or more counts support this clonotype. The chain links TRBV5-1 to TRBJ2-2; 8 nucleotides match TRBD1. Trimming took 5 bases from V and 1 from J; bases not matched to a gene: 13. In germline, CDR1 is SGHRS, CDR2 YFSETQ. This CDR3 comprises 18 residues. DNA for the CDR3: TGCGCCAGCAGAGCGGCAGGGGGCAAGGTCTGGAACACCGGGGAGCTGTTTTTT. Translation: CASRAAGGKVWNTGELFF.

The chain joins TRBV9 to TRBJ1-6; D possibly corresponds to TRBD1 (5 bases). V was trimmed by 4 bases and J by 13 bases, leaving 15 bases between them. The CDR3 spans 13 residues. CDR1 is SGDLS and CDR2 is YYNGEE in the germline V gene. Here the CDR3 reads CASSLRPGNPLHF. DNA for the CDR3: TGTGCCAGCAGCCTAAGACCAGGGAATCCCCTCCACTTT.